The T cell receptor (beta chain) under discussion was sequenced for a study of blood T cell repertoires in COVID-19. On the study more broadly: Samples taken during acute and convalescent COVID-19 were collected in the United States, Italy and Spain.

This clone has just one count. Measured with immunoSEQ multiplex PCR; TCRdb has only the in-frame clones, and not every one. The table has about 170,000 clones, under 85% seen once. The CDR3 loop spans 15 amino acids. CDR1 SGHNT and CDR2 YYREEE come from the germline V gene (reference sequence). V lost 4 bases, J lost 3 bases, and 3 bases stayed unmatched. J is TRBJ2-3 and V is TRBV5-4; 12 bases agree with TRBD2. Source material: peripheral blood. This sequence was found in a man between 60 and 75 years old who had recovered from COVID-19. The CDR3 region has the DNA TGTGCCAGCAGCCTAGGACTAGCGGGGACAGATACGCAGTATTTT. Translating gives CASSLGLAGTDTQYF.